These 32 T cell receptor beta chains share one sample of origin, sequenced in a study of memory CD4+ T cells and cytomegalovirus serostatus. Assay: immunoSEQ multiplex PCR; the TCRdb copy retains only in-frame clones and omits some. The table lists around 44,000 clones, about three quarters of them singletons. Single viable CD3+CD4+CD8-CD45RO+ cells were sorted as the memory CD4+ T cells. The sequencing input was memory CD4+ T cells from blood. These receptors originate from an adult in good health and CMV-seronegative.

The CDR3 protein is CASSYSSTQGSTEAFF. In nucleotides, the CDR3 is TGTGCCAGCAGTTACTCGAGCACTCAGGGGAGCACTGAAGCTTTCTTT. This sequence joins TRBV6-5 and TRBJ1-1; maybe TRBD1 (6 bases). The V end was cut by 0 bases, the J end by 4 bases, with 15 bases between. CDR1 MNHEY and CDR2 SVGAGI come from the germline V gene. The CDR3 loop spans 16 amino acids.

This clone showed up just once. The V gene is TRBV5-4, the J gene TRBJ2-1; the D gene is possibly TRBD2 (5 bases). Trimming shortened V by 3 bases and J by 8 bases, and 21 bases separated the two germline ends. CDR1 is SGHNT and CDR2 is YYREEE in the germline V gene (reference sequence). The CDR3 is 16 amino acids. This CDR3 is CASSSRSRGDFDEQFF. The CDR3 bases are TGTGCCAGCAGCTCCCGATCCCGGGGAGACTTTGATGAGCAGTTCTTC.

This clone appeared a few times. This rearrangement joins TRBV4-2 to TRBJ2-6; 7 positions match TRBD2. Trimming at V came to 0 bases and at J to 0 bases, leaving 8 bases not matched to a gene. CDR1 is LGHNA, CDR2 YNFKEQ, per germline. The CDR3 has 19 residues. The CDR3 is CASSQDLAGRGSGANVLTF. The CDR3 DNA reads TGTGCCAGCAGCCAAGATTTAGCGGGCCGGGGCTCTGGGGCCAACGTCCTGACTTTC.

The chain carries TRBV21-1 and TRBJ2-3. TRBV21-1 is flagged as a pseudogene. This CDR3 spans 15 amino acids. Here the CDR3 reads CASGQEDRGPDTQYF. The CDR3 nucleotides are TGTGCCAGCGGCCAAGAGGACCGTGGCCCAGATACGCAGTATTTT.

This clone was seen a few times. The CDR3 protein is CASSFQGARNEQYF. In DNA form, the CDR3 reads TGCGCCAGCAGCTTCCAGGGGGCGCGCAACGAGCAGTACTTC. This chain uses TRBV5-1 with TRBJ2-7; 8 bases are a match to TRBD1. CDR1 and CDR2 (germline): SGHRS, YFSETQ. V trimming: 2 bases; J trimming: 5 bases; junction bases outside the gene matches: 6. This CDR3 is 14 amino acids long. The entire variable domain, with the rest obtained from reference TRBV5-1 and TRBJ2-7, is as follows: KAGVTQTPRYLIKTRGQQVTLSCSPISGHRSVSWYQQTPGQGLQFLFEYFSETQRNKGNFPGRFSGRQFSNSRSEMNVSTLELGDSALYLCASSFQGARNEQYFGPGTRLTVT.

This clone appeared a few times. The gene calls are TRBV6-1 and TRBJ2-7; the D gene is possibly TRBD1 (6 bases). This CDR3 is built from 12 residues. Germline lookup yields CDR1 MNHNS and CDR2 SASEGT. Trimming cost V 9 bases and J 3 bases, with 12 bases left between them. The CDR3 loop is CASLTGLYEQYF. The CDR3 nucleotides read TGTGCCAGTCTTACAGGGCTCTACGAGCAGTACTTC.

The J gene is TRBJ2-5, the V gene TRBV5-1; weak D call: TRBD1 (6 bases). This CDR3 comprises 16 residues. The germline CDR1 and CDR2 sequences are SGHRS and YFSETQ. Deletions cut 1 base from V and 5 bases from J, with 18 bases between. CDR3 sequence: CASSLSLQGGGETQYF. CDR3 bases: TGCGCCAGCAGCTTGTCCCTACAGGGCGGTGGGGAGACCCAGTACTTC.

The table lists this clone with a count of one. This rearrangement joins TRBV10-1 to TRBJ2-5, with D maybe TRBD2 (5 bases). Trimming cost V 6 bases and J 1 base, with 9 bases left between them. This CDR3 has 13 amino acids. Germline CDR1 WNHNN, CDR2 SYGVQD (reference sequence). The CDR3 coding sequence is TGCGCCAGCAGCGAGAGCGGCCAAGAGACCCAGTACTTC. It codes for CASSESGQETQYF.

The J gene is TRBJ2-7, the V gene TRBV10-3; 7 nucleotides agree with TRBD1. Germline V gene sequence: CDR1 ENHRY, CDR2 SYGVKD. After removal of 2 bases from V and 4 bases from J, the junction contained 5 bases not matched to a gene. This CDR3 is built from 14 residues. In nucleotides, the CDR3 is TGTGCCATCAGTGAGGTGACAGGGCCGTACGAGCAGTACTTC. It encodes CAISEVTGPYEQYF.

The rearrangement joins TRBV18 to TRBJ1-2; D ambiguous. The CDR3 is made up of 11 amino acids. Per the germline V gene, CDR1 is KGHSH and CDR2 is LQKENI. V lost 4 bases to trimming and J lost 3 bases, with 3 bases between them. The CDR3 DNA follows: TGTGCCAGCTCACGGGACTATGGCTACACCTTC. Translating gives CASSRDYGYTF.

The rearrangement links TRBV5-8 to TRBJ2-7; the match to TRBD2 covers 13 bases. The CDR3 runs 17 residues. Germline V CDR1 and CDR2: SGHTS, YDEGEE. Trimming cost V 2 bases and J 2 bases; bases outside gene matches: 7. The CDR3 sequence is CASSFPFGLAGAYEQYF. CDR3 bases: TGTGCCAGCAGCTTCCCTTTTGGACTAGCGGGGGCCTACGAGCAGTACTTC. Full variable domain (rest looked up from reference TRBV5-8 and TRBJ2-7): EAGVTQSPTHLIKTRGQQATLRCSPISGHTSVYWYQQALGLGLQFLLWYDEGEERNRGNFPPRFSGRQFPNYSSELNVNALELEDSALYLCASSFPFGLAGAYEQYFGPGTRLTVT.

The chain carries TRBV30 and TRBJ2-2; tentatively, D is TRBD1 (6 bases). Per germline, CDR1 GTSNPN and CDR2 SVGIG (reference sequence). The CDR3 contains 16 residues. The germline V and J ends were trimmed by 3 bases and 0 bases, with 14 bases remaining between them. The CDR3 here is CAWSLTRTANTGELFF. CDR3 DNA: TGTGCCTGGAGCCTCACCCGGACAGCGAACACCGGGGAGCTGTTTTTT.

The chain employs TRBV19 and TRBJ2-2, with TRBD2 identical over 7 bases. Trimming removed 3 bases from V and 4 bases from J; junction bases left unmatched: 11. Germline CDR1 is LNHDA and CDR2 is SQIVND (reference sequence). The CDR3 spans 17 residues. CDR3 coding DNA: TGTGCCAGTAGTATCGGGGTTCGACTAGCTGCCACCGGGGAGCTGTTTTTT. The encoded protein is CASSIGVRLAATGELFF.

The genes are TRBV28 and TRBJ1-1; D is undetermined. The CDR3 runs to 13 residues. Trimming took 7 bases from V and 0 from J, leaving 9 bases between them. Germline V gene lookup returns CDR1 MDHEN and CDR2 SYDVKM. DNA of the CDR3: TGTGCCAGCACTCTCTCGGTGAACACTGAAGCTTTCTTT. Translating it yields CASTLSVNTEAFF.

The chain employs TRBV7-3 and TRBJ2-2; 14 positions agree with TRBD2. Per the germline V gene, CDR1 is SGHTA and CDR2 is FQGTGA. The junction had 7 bases not matched to a gene; V was cut back by 3 bases and J by 4 bases. The CDR3 length is 18 residues. CDR3 sequence reads: CASSLRTSGGTGTGELFF. The CDR3 coding sequence is TGTGCCAGCAGCTTGAGGACTAGCGGGGGGACAGGCACCGGGGAGCTGTTTTTT.

The chain links TRBV5-1 to TRBJ2-3; D is unresolved. CDR1 SGHRS and CDR2 YFSETQ come from the germline V gene. Trimming took 0 bases from V and 5 from J, leaving 4 bases between them. The CDR3 is 12 amino acids. This CDR3 is CASSLAGDTQYF. In DNA, the CDR3 is TGCGCCAGCAGCTTGGCCGGAGATACGCAGTATTTT.

This clone was observed a single time. Other DNA sequences of this sample code for an identical CDR3. The gene calls are TRBV6-1 and TRBJ1-5; D unresolved. The CDR3 sequence is 15 residues long. V lost 2 bases, J lost 0 bases, and 8 bases lay in between. The germline V gene encodes CDR1 MNHNS and CDR2 SASEGT. CDR3 region: CASSERRVSNQPQHF. The DNA of the CDR3 is TGTGCCAGCAGTGAAAGGAGGGTTAGCAATCAGCCCCAGCATTTT.

This chain uses TRBV7-2 with TRBJ2-5; TRBD2 matches 11 bases. The trim removed 5 bases at V and 3 bases at J, leaving 11 bases unmatched. CDR3 size: 17 residues. Germline CDR1 is SGHTA and CDR2 is FQGNSA. CDR3 amino acids: CASSAGTSGARKETQYF. The DNA of the CDR3 is TGTGCCAGCAGCGCCGGGACTAGCGGCGCCCGTAAAGAGACCCAGTACTTC. Based on the CDR3 plus reference TRBV7-2 and TRBJ2-5, the full variable domain is GAGVSQSPSNKVTEKGKDVELRCDPISGHTALYWYRQSLGQGLEFLIYFQGNSAPDKSGLPSDRFSAERTGGSVSTLTIQRTQQEDSAVYLCASSAGTSGARKETQYFGPGTRLLVL.

This sequence joins TRBV5-4 and TRBJ2-2; TRBD1 aligns across 7 bases. Trimming took 0 bases from V and 5 from J; bases not matched to a gene: 4. This CDR3 is built from 15 residues. The germline CDR1 and CDR2 sequences are SGHNT and YYREEE (reference sequence). DNA for the CDR3: TGTGCCAGCAGCTTGGGGGGACAGTGGACCGGGGAGCTGTTTTTT. It yields the protein CASSLGGQWTGELFF.

The V and J genes are TRBV10-1 and TRBJ2-5; D possibly matches TRBD1 or TRBD2 (5 bases each). The J call may be faulty, since TRBJ2-7 better matches the DNA end. Germline V gene sequence: CDR1 WNHNN, CDR2 SYGVQD (reference sequence). This CDR3 comprises 14 residues. Here the CDR3 DNA reads TGCGCCAGCAGCCCCGCGCAGGGAGTGGGCGAGCAGTACTTC. It codes for CASSPAQGVGEQYF.

The chain employs TRBV2 and TRBJ2-3, with 8 nucleotides matching TRBD2. The V gene's germline CDR1 is SNHLY and CDR2 FYNNEI. The V gene end was trimmed by 6 bases and the J gene end by 2 bases; junction bases not matched to a gene: 4. CDR3 length equals 14 residues. The CDR3 DNA follows: TGTGCCAGCAGGTTAGCGGGGACCACAGATACGCAGTATTTT. Its translation is CASRLAGTTDTQYF. Together with reference TRBV2 and TRBJ2-3, the CDR3 gives the full variable domain: EPEVTQTPSHQVTQMGQEVILRCVPISNHLYFYWYRQILGQKVEFLVSFYNNEISEKSEIFDDQFSVERPDGSNFTLKIRSTKLEDSAMYFCASRLAGTTDTQYFGPGTRLTVL.

V and J are TRBV28 and TRBJ1-4; no clear D. The germline V gene has CDR1 MDHEN and CDR2 SYDVKM. This CDR3 spans 11 amino acids. V lost 8 bases and J 5 bases, leaving 6 bases between the germline ends. Here the CDR3 reads CASLDNEKLFF. The CDR3 DNA sequence: TGTGCCAGCTTGGACAATGAAAAACTGTTTTTT.

The gene calls are TRBV25-1 and TRBJ1-6; 7 bases are a match to TRBD1. J gave up 9 bases and V 4 bases, and 9 bases lay outside the gene matches. The CDR3 consists of 15 residues. CDR1 is MGHDK, CDR2 SYGVNS, per germline. CDR3 coding DNA: TGTGCCAGCAGTGTCCGCGGGACAGACGCTTCACCCCTCCACTTT. Translating gives CASSVRGTDASPLHF.

In this sample, this clone turned up once. V is TRBV28 and J is TRBJ2-2, with D possibly TRBD2 on 5 matching bases. V dropped 3 bases and J dropped 5 bases, with 13 bases sitting between them. The CDR3 is made up of 15 amino acids. Germline lookup yields CDR1 MDHEN and CDR2 SYDVKM. CDR3 sequence: CASSFLTGWTGELFF. CDR3 nucleotides: TGTGCCAGCAGTTTTTTGACGGGGTGGACCGGGGAGCTGTTTTTT. Full variable domain (rest looked up from reference TRBV28 and TRBJ2-2): DVKVTQSSRYLVKRTGEKVFLECVQDMDHENMFWYRQDPGLGLRLIYFSYDVKMKEKGDIPEGYSVSREKKERFSLILESASTNQTSMYLCASSFLTGWTGELFFGEGSRLTVL.

The gene calls are TRBV7-9 and TRBJ2-2; perhaps TRBD2 as D (5 bases). CDR1 is SEHNR, CDR2 FQNEAQ, per germline (reference sequence). This CDR3 is built from 13 residues. V was shortened by 3 bases and J by 8 bases, with 10 bases between the two germline ends. Written as DNA, the CDR3 is TGTGCCAGCAGCTTTTACCGAGGGGGGGAGCTGTTTTTT. Its protein product is CASSFYRGGELFF.

This chain links TRBV29-1 with TRBJ2-1; no clear D. The CDR3 extends over 14 amino acids. CDR1 is SQVTM and CDR2 is ANQGSEA in the germline V gene. Between the trimmed V and J ends, which lost 7 bases and 1 base, there was a span of 14 bases. The CDR3 sequence is CSGGAARSYNEQFF. In DNA, the CDR3 is TGCAGCGGTGGCGCGGCACGATCCTACAATGAGCAGTTCTTC.

The J gene is TRBJ2-1, the V gene TRBV6-4; 9 bases fit TRBD2. J was trimmed by 6 bases and V by 6 bases; bases with no gene match: 9. The CDR3 loop spans 15 amino acids. Germline V gene lookup returns CDR1 MRHNA and CDR2 SNTAGT. Here the CDR3 DNA reads TGTGCCAGCAGAAGCGTAGCGGGGGTTGGCAATGAGCAGTTCTTC. Protein: CASRSVAGVGNEQFF.

This rearrangement joins TRBV11-2 to TRBJ1-1; D is ambiguous. V was clipped by 1 base and J by 7 bases, with 13 bases between them. CDR1 SGHAT and CDR2 FQNNGV come from the germline V gene. The CDR3 spans 14 residues. The CDR3 region is CASSLGRTANEAFF. CDR3 nucleotides: TGTGCCAGCAGCTTAGGTCGAACAGCTAATGAAGCTTTCTTT.

V usage is TRBV28 and J usage is TRBJ1-1, with a possible D match to TRBD1 (5 bases). The CDR3 is 14 amino acids. Trimming took off 3 bases at V and 6 bases at J, with 14 bases between the two ends. Germline-derived CDR1 and CDR2 are MDHEN and SYDVKM. The CDR3 region has the DNA TGTGCCAGCAGTTTCTCAGGGTCGGGGCCTGAAGCTTTCTTT. Protein: CASSFSGSGPEAFF.

This chain joins TRBV5-6 and TRBJ1-5; weak D call: TRBD1 (6 bases). The V and J ends lost 0 bases and 2 bases respectively, with 18 bases between them. The CDR3 loop spans 18 amino acids. Germline V lookup: CDR1 SGHDT, CDR2 YYEEEE. CDR3 coding DNA: TGTGCCAGCAGCTTGGCCAACAGGGTGGAGAGCGGCAATCAGCCCCAGCATTTT. Translated, it gives CASSLANRVESGNQPQHF.

This clone was seen only a few times. The chain combines TRBV5-4 with TRBJ1-1; no definite D call. This CDR3 spans 13 amino acids. Trimming pared 3 bases from V and 11 bases from J, leaving 17 bases between. Germline V lookup: CDR1 SGHNT, CDR2 YYREEE (reference sequence). The CDR3 DNA is TGTGCCAGCAGCTCCAATCCCATCCAAGGGGCTTTCTTT. This encodes CASSSNPIQGAFF.

The chain employs TRBV29-1 and TRBJ1-2; a weak D match, TRBD1 (5 bases). The CDR3 extends over 13 amino acids. Trimming stripped 0 bases from V and 5 bases from J, with 10 bases between. CDR1 SQVTM and CDR2 ANQGSEA come from the germline V gene. The CDR3 nucleotides are TGCAGCGTTGAAGAAGGCAGGGTGTATGGCTACACCTTC. As protein: CSVEEGRVYGYTF. Full variable domain (rest looked up from reference TRBV29-1 and TRBJ1-2): SAVISQKPSRDICQRGTSLTIQCQVDSQVTMMFWYRQQPGQSLTLIATANQGSEATYESGFVIDKFPISRPNLTFSTLTVSNMSPEDSSIYLCSVEEGRVYGYTFGSGTRLTVV.